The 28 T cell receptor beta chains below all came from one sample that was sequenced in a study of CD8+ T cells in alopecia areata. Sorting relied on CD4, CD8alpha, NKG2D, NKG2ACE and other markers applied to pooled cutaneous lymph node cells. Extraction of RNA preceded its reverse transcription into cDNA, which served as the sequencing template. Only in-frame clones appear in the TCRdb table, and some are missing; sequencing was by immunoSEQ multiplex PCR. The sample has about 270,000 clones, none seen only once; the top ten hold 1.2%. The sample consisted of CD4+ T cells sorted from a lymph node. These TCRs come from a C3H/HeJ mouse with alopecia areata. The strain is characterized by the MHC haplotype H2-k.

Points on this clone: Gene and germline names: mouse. The sequenced CDR3 bases are TGTGCCAGCAGGAGACCGGGACAGGGGGCAGAA. As protein: CASRRPGQGAE. The full CDR3 protein is CASRRPGQGAETLYF. The chain recombines TRBV19 with TRBJ2-3; 10 nucleotides match TRBD1. From the germline J gene comes the end of the CDR3, since the read stops 4 residues before it. Germline CDR1 FNHDT, CDR2 SITEND (reference sequence). Trimming cost V 5 bases and J 3 bases; bases outside gene matches: 6. CDR3 length: 15 residues. The full variable domain, completed using reference TRBV19 and TRBJ2-3, is GGIITQTPKFLIGQEGQKLTLKCQQNFNHDTMYWYRQDSGKGLRLIYYSITENDLQKGDLSEGYDASREKKSSFSLTVTSAQKNEMAVFLCASRRPGQGAETLYFGSGTRLTVL.

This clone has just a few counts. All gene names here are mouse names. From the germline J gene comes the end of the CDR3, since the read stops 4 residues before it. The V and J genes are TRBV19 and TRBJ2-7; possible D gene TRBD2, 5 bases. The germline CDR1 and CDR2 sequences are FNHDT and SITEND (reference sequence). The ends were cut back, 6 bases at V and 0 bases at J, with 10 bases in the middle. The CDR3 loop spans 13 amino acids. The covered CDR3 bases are TGTGCCAGCACCTCTGGGAACTCCTAT. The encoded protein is CASTSGNSY. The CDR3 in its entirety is CASTSGNSYEQYF. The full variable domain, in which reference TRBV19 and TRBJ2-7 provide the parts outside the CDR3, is GGIITQTPKFLIGQEGQKLTLKCQQNFNHDTMYWYRQDSGKGLRLIYYSITENDLQKGDLSEGYDASREKKSSFSLTVTSAQKNEMAVFLCASTSGNSYEQYFGPGTRLTVL.

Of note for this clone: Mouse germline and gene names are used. The sequenced part of the CDR3 DNA is TGTGCAAGGCCCACAGGCGCAAACACA. This translates into CARPTGANT. The complete CDR3 reads CARPTGANTEVFF. This chain uses TRBV16 with TRBJ1-1; possible D gene TRBD1, 5 bases. Read coverage stops 4 residues before the CDR3 terminus; the germline J gene supplies the remainder. Germline V lookup: CDR1 SGHSA, CDR2 FRNQAP. The length of the CDR3 is 13 residues. The V gene lost 9 bases and the J gene lost 0 bases, with 11 bases spanning the gap. The whole variable domain, remainder taken from reference TRBV16 and TRBJ1-1, is NAGVIQTPRHKVTGKGQEATLWCEPISGHSAVFWYRQTIVQGLEFLTYFRNQAPIDDSGMPKERFSAQMPNQSHSTLKIQSTQPQDSAVYLCARPTGANTEVFFGKGTRLTVV.

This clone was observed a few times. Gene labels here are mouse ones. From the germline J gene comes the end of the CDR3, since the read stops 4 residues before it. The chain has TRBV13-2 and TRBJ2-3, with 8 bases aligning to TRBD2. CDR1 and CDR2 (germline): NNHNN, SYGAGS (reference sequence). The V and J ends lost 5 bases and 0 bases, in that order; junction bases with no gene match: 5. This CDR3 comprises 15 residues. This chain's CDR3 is CASGVGGASAETLYF. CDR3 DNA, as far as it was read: TGTGCCAGCGGGGTGGGGGGGGCTAGTGCAGAA.

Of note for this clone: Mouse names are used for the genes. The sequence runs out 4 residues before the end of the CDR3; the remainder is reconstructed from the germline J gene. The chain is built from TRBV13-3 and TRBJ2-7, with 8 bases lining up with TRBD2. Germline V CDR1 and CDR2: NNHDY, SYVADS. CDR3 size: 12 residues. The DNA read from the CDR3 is TGTGCCAGCAGGGACTGGGAATAT. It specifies CASRDWEY. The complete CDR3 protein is CASRDWEYEQYF.

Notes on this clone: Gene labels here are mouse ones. CDR3 DNA (partial): TGTGCCAGCAGTTACCAGGGGGGCCAAGAC. This encodes CASSYQGGQD. The entire CDR3 sequence reads CASSYQGGQDTQYF. V is TRBV13-1 and J is TRBJ2-5; D is possibly TRBD1 (7 bases). Sequencing ends 4 residues short of the CDR3 end; the germline J gene provides the rest. Between the trimmed V and J ends, which lost 4 bases and 2 bases, there was a span of 11 bases. This CDR3 has 14 residues. Germline V lookup: CDR1 NSHNY, CDR2 SYGAGN.

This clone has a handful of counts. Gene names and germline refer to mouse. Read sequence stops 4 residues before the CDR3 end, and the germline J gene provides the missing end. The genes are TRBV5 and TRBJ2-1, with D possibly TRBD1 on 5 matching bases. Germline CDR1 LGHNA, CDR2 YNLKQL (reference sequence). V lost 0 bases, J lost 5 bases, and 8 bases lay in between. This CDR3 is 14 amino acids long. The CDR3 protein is CASSQDRVDAEQFF. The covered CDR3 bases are TGTGCCAGCAGCCAAGACAGGGTTGATGCT.

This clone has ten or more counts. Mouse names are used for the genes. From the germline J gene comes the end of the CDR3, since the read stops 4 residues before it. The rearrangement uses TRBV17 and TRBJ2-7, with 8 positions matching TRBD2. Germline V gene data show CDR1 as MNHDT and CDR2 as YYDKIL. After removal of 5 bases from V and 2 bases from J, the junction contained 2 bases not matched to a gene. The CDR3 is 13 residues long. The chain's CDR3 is CASSAGGPYEQYF. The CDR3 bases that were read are TGTGCTAGCAGTGCTGGGGGGCCCTAT. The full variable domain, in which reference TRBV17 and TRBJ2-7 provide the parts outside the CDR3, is DTTVKQNPRYKLARVGKPVNLICSQTMNHDTMYWYQKKPNQAPKLLLFYYDKILNREADTFEKFQSSRPNNSFCSLYIGSAGLEYSAMYLCASSAGGPYEQYFGPGTRLTVL.

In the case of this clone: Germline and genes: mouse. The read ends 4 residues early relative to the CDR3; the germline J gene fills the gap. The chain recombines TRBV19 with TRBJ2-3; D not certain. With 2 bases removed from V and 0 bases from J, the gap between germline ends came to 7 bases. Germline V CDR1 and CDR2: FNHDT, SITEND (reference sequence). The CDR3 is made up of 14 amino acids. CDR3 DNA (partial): TGTGCCAGCAGTATCAGCTGGAGTGCAGAA. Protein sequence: CASSISWSAE. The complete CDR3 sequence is CASSISWSAETLYF.

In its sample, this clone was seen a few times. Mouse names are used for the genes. Partial CDR3 DNA: TGTGCTAGCAGTAGTCTGGGGGGAAACTATGCT. Its translation is CASSSLGGNYA. The complete CDR3 protein is CASSSLGGNYAEQFF. This sequence joins TRBV17 and TRBJ2-1; 8 nucleotides agree with TRBD2. The sequence runs out 4 residues before the end of the CDR3; the remainder is reconstructed from the germline J gene. Germline V gene lookup returns CDR1 MNHDT and CDR2 YYDKIL. This CDR3 is built from 15 residues. Unmatched junction bases numbered 2, after V lost 3 bases and J lost 1 base.

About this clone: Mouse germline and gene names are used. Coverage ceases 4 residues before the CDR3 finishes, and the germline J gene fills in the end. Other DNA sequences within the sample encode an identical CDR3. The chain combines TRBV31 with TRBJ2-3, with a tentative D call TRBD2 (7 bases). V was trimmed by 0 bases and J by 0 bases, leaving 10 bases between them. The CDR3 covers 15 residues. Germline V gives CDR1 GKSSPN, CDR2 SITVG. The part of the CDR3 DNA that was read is TGTGCCTGGAGTCTTGGGGGGCCTAGTGCAGAA. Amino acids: CAWSLGGPSAE. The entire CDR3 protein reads CAWSLGGPSAETLYF.

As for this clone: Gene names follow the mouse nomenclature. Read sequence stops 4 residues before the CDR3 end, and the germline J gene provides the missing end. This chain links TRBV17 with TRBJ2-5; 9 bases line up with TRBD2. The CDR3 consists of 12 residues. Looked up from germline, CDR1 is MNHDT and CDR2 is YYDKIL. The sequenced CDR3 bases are TGTGTCACCTGGGGGGGTCAAGAC. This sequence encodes CVTWGGQD. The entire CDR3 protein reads CVTWGGQDTQYF.

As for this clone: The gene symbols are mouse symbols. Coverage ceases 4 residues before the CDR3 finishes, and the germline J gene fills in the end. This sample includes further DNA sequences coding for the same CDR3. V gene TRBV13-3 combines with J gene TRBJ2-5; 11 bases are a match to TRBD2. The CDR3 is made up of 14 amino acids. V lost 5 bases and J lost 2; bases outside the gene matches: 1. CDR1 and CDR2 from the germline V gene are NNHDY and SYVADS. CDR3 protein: CASSDWGGQDTQYF. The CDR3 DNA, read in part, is TGTGCCAGCAGCGACTGGGGGGGCCAAGAC.

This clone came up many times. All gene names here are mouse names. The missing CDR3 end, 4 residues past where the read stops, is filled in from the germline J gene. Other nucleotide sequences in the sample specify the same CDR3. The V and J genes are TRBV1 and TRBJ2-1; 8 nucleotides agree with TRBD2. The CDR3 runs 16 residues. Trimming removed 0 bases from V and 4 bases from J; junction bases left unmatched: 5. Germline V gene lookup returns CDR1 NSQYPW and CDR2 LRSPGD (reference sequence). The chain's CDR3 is CTCSADLGGRYAEQFF. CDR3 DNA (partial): TGCACCTGCAGTGCAGATCTGGGGGGAAGATATGCT.

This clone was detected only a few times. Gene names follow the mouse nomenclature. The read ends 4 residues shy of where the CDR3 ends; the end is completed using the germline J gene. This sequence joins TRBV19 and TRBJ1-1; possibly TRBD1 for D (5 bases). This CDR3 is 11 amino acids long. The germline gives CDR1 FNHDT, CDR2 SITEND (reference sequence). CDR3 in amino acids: CASSLQEEVFF. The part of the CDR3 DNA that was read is TGTGCCAGCAGTCTACAGGAA.

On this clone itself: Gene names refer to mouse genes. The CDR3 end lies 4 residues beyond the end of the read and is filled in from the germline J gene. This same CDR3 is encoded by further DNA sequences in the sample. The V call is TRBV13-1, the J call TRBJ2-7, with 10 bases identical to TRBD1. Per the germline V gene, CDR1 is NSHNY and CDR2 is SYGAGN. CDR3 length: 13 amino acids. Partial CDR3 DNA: TGTGCCAGCAGCGAGGGACAGGGGTAT. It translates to CASSEGQGY. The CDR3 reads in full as CASSEGQGYEQYF.

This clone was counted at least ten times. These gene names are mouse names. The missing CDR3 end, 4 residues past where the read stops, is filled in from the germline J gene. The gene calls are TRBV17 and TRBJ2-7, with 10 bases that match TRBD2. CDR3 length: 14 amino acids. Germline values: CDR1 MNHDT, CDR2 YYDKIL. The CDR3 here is CASKNLGGRDEQYF. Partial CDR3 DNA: TGTGCTAGCAAGAACCTGGGGGGGCGCGAT.

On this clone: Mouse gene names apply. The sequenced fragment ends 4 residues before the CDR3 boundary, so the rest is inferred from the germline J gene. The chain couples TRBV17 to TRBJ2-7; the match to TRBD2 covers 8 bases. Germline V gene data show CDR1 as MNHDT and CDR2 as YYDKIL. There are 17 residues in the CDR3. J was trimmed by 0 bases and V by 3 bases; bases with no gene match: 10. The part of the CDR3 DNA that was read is TGTGCTAGCAGTAGCTCCCTGGGGGGCAAGAGCTCCTAT. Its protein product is CASSSSLGGKSSY. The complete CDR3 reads CASSSSLGGKSSYEQYF.

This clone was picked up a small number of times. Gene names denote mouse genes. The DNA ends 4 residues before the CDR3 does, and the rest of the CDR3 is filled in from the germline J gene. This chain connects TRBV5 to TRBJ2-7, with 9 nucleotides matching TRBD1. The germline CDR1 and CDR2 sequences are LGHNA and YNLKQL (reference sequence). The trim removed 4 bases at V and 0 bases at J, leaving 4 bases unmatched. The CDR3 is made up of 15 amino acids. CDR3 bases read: TGTGCCAGCAGCCCCACGACAGGGGGCTCCTAT. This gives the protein CASSPTTGGSY. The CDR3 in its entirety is CASSPTTGGSYEQYF.

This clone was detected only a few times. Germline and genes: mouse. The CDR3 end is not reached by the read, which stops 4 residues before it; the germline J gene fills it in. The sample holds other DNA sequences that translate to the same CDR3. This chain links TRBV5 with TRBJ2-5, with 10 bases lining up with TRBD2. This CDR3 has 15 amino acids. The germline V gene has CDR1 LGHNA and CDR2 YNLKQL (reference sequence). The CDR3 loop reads CASSQTGTGEDTQYF. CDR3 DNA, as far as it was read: TGTGCCAGCAGCCAAACCGGGACTGGGGAAGAC.

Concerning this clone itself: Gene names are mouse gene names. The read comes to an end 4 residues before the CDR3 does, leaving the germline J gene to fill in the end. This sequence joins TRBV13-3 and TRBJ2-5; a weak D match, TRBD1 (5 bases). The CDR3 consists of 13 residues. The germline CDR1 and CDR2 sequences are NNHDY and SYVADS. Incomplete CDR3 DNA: TGTGCCAGCAGTCCCGGCAGGGAAGAC. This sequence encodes CASSPGRED. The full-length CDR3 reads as CASSPGREDTQYF. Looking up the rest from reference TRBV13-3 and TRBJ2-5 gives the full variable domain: EAAVTQSPRSKVAVTGGKVTLSCHQTNNHDYMYWYRQDTGHGLRLIHYSYVADSTEKGDIPDGYKASRPSQENFSLILELASLSQTAVYFCASSPGREDTQYFGPGTRLLVL.

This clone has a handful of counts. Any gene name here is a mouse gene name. The covered CDR3 bases are TGTGCCAGCAGTGGGGGGGCGGAGGCT. As protein: CASSGGAEA. The entire CDR3 protein is CASSGGAEAEQFF. V and J are TRBV13-1 and TRBJ2-1; D is perhaps TRBD2 (7 bases). The read comes to an end 4 residues before the CDR3 does, leaving the germline J gene to fill in the end. Germline values: CDR1 NSHNY, CDR2 SYGAGN. The CDR3 runs to 13 residues.

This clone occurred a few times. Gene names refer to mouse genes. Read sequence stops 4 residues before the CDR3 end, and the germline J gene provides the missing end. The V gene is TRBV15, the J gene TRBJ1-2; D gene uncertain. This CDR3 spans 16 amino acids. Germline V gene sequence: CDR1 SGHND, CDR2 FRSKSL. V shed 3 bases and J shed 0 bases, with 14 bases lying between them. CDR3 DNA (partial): TGTGCCAGCAGTTTGGCGACTCTTAGTTCAAACTCC. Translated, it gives CASSLATLSSNS. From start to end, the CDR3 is CASSLATLSSNSDYTF.

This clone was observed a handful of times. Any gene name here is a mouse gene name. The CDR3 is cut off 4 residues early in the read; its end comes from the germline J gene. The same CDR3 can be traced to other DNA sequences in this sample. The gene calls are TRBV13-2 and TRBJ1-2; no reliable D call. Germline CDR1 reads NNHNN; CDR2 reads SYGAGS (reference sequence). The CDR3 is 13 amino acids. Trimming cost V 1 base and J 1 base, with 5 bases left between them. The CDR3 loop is CASGDPGNSDYTF. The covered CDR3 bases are TGTGCCAGCGGTGATCCAGGAAACTCC.

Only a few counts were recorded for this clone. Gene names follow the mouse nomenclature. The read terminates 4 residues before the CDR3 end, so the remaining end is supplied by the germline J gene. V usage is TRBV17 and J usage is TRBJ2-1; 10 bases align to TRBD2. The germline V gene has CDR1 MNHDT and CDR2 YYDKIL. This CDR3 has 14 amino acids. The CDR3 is CASSRTGGVAEQFF. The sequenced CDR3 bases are TGTGCTAGCAGTAGAACTGGGGGGGTAGCT.

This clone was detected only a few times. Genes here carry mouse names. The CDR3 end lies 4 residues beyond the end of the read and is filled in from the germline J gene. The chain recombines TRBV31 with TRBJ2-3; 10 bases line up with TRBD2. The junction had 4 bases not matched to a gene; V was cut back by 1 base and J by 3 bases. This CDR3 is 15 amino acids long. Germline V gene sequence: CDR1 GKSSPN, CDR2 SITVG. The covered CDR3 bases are TGTGCCTGGAGTCCTGGGGGGGCCGAGGCAGAA. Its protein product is CAWSPGGAEAE. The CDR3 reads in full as CAWSPGGAEAETLYF. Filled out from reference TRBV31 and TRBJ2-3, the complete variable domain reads AQTIHQWPVAEIKAVGSPLSLGCTIKGKSSPNLYWYWQATGGTLQQLFYSITVGQVESVVQLNLSASRPKDDQFILSTEKLLLSHSGFYLCAWSPGGAEAETLYFGSGTRLTVL.

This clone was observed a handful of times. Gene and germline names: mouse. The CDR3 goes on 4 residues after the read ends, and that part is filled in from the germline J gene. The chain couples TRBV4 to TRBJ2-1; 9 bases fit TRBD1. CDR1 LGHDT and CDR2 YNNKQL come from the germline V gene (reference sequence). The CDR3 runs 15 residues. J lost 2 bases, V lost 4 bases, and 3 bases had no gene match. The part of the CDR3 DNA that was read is TGTGCCAGCAGCTTGACAGGGGGGTACTATGCT. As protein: CASSLTGGYYA. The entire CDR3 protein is CASSLTGGYYAEQFF.

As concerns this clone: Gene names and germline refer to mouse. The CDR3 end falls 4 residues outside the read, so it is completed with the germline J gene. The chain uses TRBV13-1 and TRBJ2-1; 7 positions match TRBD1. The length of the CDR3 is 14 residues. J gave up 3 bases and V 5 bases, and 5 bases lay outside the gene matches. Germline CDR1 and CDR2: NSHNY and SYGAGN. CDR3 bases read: TGTGCCAGCAGAGAGACAGGGATCTATGCT. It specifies CASRETGIYA. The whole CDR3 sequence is CASRETGIYAEQFF.